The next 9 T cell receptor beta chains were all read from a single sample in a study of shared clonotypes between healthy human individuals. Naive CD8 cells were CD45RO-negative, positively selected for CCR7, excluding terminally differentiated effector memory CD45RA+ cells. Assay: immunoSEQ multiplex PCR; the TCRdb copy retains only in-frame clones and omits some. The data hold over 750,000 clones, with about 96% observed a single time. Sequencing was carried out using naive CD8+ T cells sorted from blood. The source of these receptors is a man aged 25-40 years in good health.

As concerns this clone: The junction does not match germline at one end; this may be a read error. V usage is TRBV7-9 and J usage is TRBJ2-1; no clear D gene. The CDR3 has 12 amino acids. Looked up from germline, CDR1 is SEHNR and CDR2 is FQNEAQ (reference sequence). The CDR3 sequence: CASSLSHNEQFF. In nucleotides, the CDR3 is TGTGCCAGCAGCTTATCCCACAACGAGCAGTTCTTC. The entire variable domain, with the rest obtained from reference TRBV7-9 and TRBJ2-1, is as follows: DTGVSQNPRHKITKRGQNVTFRCDPISEHNRLYWYRQTLGQGPEFLTYFQNEAQLEKSRLLSDRFSAERPKGSFSTLEIQRTEQGDSAMYLCASSLSHNEQFFGPGTRLTVL.

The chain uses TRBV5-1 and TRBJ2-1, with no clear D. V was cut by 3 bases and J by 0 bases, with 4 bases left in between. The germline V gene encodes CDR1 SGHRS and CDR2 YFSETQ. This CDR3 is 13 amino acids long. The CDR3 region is CASSWSSYNEQFF. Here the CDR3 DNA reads TGCGCCAGCAGCTGGAGCTCCTACAATGAGCAGTTCTTC.

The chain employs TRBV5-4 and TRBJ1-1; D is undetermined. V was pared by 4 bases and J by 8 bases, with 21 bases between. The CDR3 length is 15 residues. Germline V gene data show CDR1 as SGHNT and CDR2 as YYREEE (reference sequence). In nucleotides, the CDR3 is TGTGCCAGCAGCGGAACCACCGGGCCCGGAGGCGAAGCTTTCTTT. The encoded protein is CASSGTTGPGGEAFF.

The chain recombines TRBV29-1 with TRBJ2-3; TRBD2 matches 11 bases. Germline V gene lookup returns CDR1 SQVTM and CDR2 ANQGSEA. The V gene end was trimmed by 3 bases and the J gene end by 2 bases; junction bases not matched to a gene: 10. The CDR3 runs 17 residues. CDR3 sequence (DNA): TGCAGCGTTGACCCGGCGGGGACTAGCGGAACCACAGATACGCAGTATTTT. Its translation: CSVDPAGTSGTTDTQYF.

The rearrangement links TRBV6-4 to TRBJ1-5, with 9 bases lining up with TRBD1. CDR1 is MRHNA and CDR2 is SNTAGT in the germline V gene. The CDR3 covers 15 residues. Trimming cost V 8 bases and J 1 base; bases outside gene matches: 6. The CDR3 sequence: CASGKTGGSNQPQHF. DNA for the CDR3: TGTGCCAGCGGGAAGACAGGGGGGAGCAATCAGCCCCAGCATTTT.

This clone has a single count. For the CDR3, the DNA is TGTGCCAGCAGCTTGGTCAGGGATGACAATGAGCAGTTCTTC. Translation gives CASSLVRDDNEQFF. The chain has TRBV5-5 and TRBJ2-1; D is possibly TRBD1 (5 bases). The CDR3 runs 14 residues. Germline CDR1 reads SGHKS; CDR2 reads YYEKEE (reference sequence). Between the trimmed V and J ends, which lost 0 bases and 5 bases, there was a span of 9 bases.

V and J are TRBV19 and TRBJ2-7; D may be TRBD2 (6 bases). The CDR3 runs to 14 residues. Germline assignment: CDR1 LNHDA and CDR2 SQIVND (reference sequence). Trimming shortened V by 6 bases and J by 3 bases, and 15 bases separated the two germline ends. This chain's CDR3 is CASSPAGRGYEQYF. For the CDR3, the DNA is TGTGCCAGTAGCCCCGCGGGAAGGGGCTACGAGCAGTACTTC.

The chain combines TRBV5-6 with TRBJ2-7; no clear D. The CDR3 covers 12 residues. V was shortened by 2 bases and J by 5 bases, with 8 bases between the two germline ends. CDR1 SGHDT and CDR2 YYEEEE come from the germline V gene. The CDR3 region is CASSFVGNEQYF. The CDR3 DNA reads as TGTGCCAGCAGCTTCGTGGGTAACGAGCAGTACTTC.

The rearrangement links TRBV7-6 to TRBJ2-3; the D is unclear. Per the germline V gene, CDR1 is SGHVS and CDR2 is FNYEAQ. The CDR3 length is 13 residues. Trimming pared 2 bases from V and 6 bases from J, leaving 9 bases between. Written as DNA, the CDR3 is TGTGCCAGCAGCTTAAGTAGAGTGGATACGCAGTATTTT. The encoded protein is CASSLSRVDTQYF.